This paragraph reports one T cell receptor beta chain. What it binds is not known. Germline V gene lookup returns CDR1 LGHNT and CDR2 FRNRAP. Losses at the gene ends were 7 bases for V and 2 bases for J; bases not matched to a gene: 5. The CDR3 is made up of 14 amino acids. One heparinised draw of blood, averaging about 110 mL, came from each donor. These data belong to a study of beta chain features in type 1 diabetes. Whole-study results and caveats: Moderately but significantly shorter TCRB CDR3s were found in Type 1 diabetes patients in all four CD4+ subsets. The study found that naive, central memory and Treg TCRB repertoires appeared more similar in patients than in healthy donors.

Reverse transcribing all isolated RNA meant expressed TCRB transcripts were sequenced. Profiled with immunoSEQ multiplex PCR; TCRdb holds only in-frame clones, not every one. This sample has around 70,000 clones, with roughly 50% found just once. The specimen was central memory CD4+ T cells from blood. The chain couples TRBV12-5 to TRBJ2-7; 10 nucleotides agree with TRBD1. This TCR came from a man between 25 and 39 years old with type 1 diabetes. CDR3 DNA sequence: TGTGCTAGTGCTGGGACAGGGGCAGCCTACGAGCAGTACTTC. Protein product: CASAGTGAAYEQYF. The full variable domain, its missing parts supplied by reference TRBV12-5 and TRBJ2-7, is DARVTQTPRHKVTEMGQEVTMRCQPILGHNTVFWYRQTMMQGLELLAYFRNRAPLDDSGMPKDRFSAEMPDATLATLKIQPSEPRDSAVYFCASAGTGAAYEQYFGPGTRLTVT.